The 22 T cell receptor beta chains listed next were all sequenced from one sample in a study of CD8+CD57+ T cells in acquired aplastic anemia. All patients picked for sequencing had shown, by flow cytometry, an expansion of CD8+CD57+ cells. The template used for profiling TCR beta VDJ and CDR3 was genomic DNA. MiXCR was run by TCRdb on the reads, yielding one entry per CDR3 protein. The data show about 470,000 distinct CDR3 sequences, around 33% seen once. The source material was sorted CD4+, CD8+, or CD8+CD57+ T cells (not recorded which) from PBMCs. These receptors were taken from a human donor with aplastic anemia.

This chain connects TRBV7-8 to TRBJ1-4; D is perhaps TRBD1 (6 bases). CDR3 length: 13 amino acids. With 1 base removed from V and 13 bases from J, the gap between germline ends came to 13 bases. Germline lookup yields CDR1 SGHVS and CDR2 FQNEAQ. In DNA, the CDR3 is TGTGCCAGCAGCTTAGGGGGGGCAGTGCGACTGTTTTTT. Its translation: CASSLGGAVRLFF.

The chain joins TRBV30 to TRBJ1-5; D unclear. The CDR3 is 15 residues long. Germline V gene data show CDR1 as GTSNPN and CDR2 as SVGIG (reference sequence). V shed 0 bases and J shed 0 bases, with 9 bases lying between them. The CDR3 here is CAWSVAPLSNQPQHF. CDR3 sequence (DNA): TGTGCCTGGAGTGTAGCTCCACTTAGCAATCAGCCCCAGCATTTT.

This chain connects TRBV30 to TRBJ1-2, with unresolved D. Per germline, CDR1 GTSNPN and CDR2 SVGIG (reference sequence). The germline V and J ends were trimmed by 4 bases and 2 bases, with 8 bases remaining between them. The CDR3 contains 12 residues. CDR3 DNA sequence: TGTGCCTGGACTCCAGACAACTATGGCTACACCTTC. It specifies CAWTPDNYGYTF.

The chain carries TRBV3-1 and TRBJ2-2, with 8 positions matching TRBD2. Trimming cost V 4 bases and J 4 bases; bases outside gene matches: 8. The CDR3 length is 16 residues. Germline V CDR1 and CDR2: LGHDT, YNNKEL (reference sequence). CDR3 sequence (DNA): TGTGCCAGCAGCCCGGGGTCCGGGGGGGTCACCGGGGAGCTGTTTTTT. This translates into CASSPGSGGVTGELFF.

This clonotype was detected ten times or more. V usage is TRBV2 and J usage is TRBJ1-1; D is possibly TRBD1 (6 bases). This CDR3 spans 13 amino acids. Germline V lookup: CDR1 SNHLY, CDR2 FYNNEI. With 4 bases removed from V and 4 bases from J, the gap between germline ends came to 10 bases. This CDR3 is CASSGEGVTEAFF. CDR3 sequence (DNA): TGTGCCAGCAGTGGGGAGGGGGTCACTGAAGCTTTCTTT.

This clonotype was seen at least ten times. This sequence joins TRBV25-1 and TRBJ1-4; TRBD1 aligns across 8 bases. The CDR3 sequence is 14 residues long. J was trimmed by 3 bases and V by 6 bases; bases with no gene match: 3. Germline assignment: CDR1 MGHDK and CDR2 SYGVNS. CDR3 nucleotides: TGTGCCAGCAGCGACAGGGGAGCTAATGAAAAACTGTTTTTT. Encoded protein: CASSDRGANEKLFF.

This clonotype was counted only a few times. The V and J genes are TRBV20-1 and TRBJ2-6, with D uncertain. CDR1 DFQATT and CDR2 SNEGSKA come from the germline V gene (reference sequence). This CDR3 comprises 16 residues. Trimming cost V 2 bases and J 0 bases, with 11 bases left between them. CDR3 residues: CSARYDARSGANVLTF. The CDR3 DNA follows: TGCAGTGCTAGATATGATGCCCGCTCTGGGGCCAACGTCCTGACTTTC.

The chain recombines TRBV9 with TRBJ2-5; D is unresolved. Trimming removed 7 bases from V and 7 bases from J, with 8 bases in between. The CDR3 is made up of 10 amino acids. CDR1 is SGDLS and CDR2 is YYNGEE in the germline V gene. The CDR3 here is CASGVGTQYF. DNA of the CDR3: TGTGCCAGCGGGGTGGGGACCCAGTACTTC.

The chain recombines TRBV9 with TRBJ2-2; 8 positions agree with TRBD2. V lost 3 bases to trimming and J lost 1 base; unmatched junction nucleotides: 8. Looked up from germline, CDR1 is SGDLS and CDR2 is YYNGEE. This CDR3 region has 17 residues. The DNA of the CDR3 is TGTGCCAGCAGCGCTTCGGTGCTAGCGGGGAACACCGGGGAGCTGTTTTTT. Translation gives CASSASVLAGNTGELFF. The variable domain in full, with the rest retrieved from reference TRBV9 and TRBJ2-2, is DSGVTQTPKHLITATGQRVTLRCSPRSGDLSVYWYQQSLDQGLQFLIQYYNGEERAKGNILERFSAQQFPDLHSELNLSSLELGDSALYFCASSASVLAGNTGELFFGEGSRLTVL.

With respect to this clonotype: Germline is not matched at one junction end, which may reflect a read error. The V call is TRBV4-1, the J call TRBJ2-2; TRBD2 is a possible D gene (5 bases). The CDR3 is made up of 17 amino acids. CDR1 and CDR2 from the germline V gene are MGHRA and YSYEKL. CDR3 protein: CASSQAFSAANTGELLF. The CDR3 bases are TGCGCCAGCAGCCAAGCTTTTAGCGCGGCGAACACCGGGGAGCTGCTTTTT.

This clonotype was recorded many times. V gene TRBV15 combines with J gene TRBJ1-2; 7 nucleotides match TRBD1. CDR1 is LNHNV, CDR2 YYDKDF, per germline (reference sequence). The CDR3 loop spans 12 amino acids. The junction had 8 bases not matched to a gene; V was cut back by 8 bases and J by 8 bases. CDR3 region: CATSQGETGYTF. As DNA, the CDR3 is TGTGCCACCTCTCAGGGGGAGACGGGCTACACCTTC.

This clonotype has ten or more counts. The chain uses TRBV19 and TRBJ1-5; 9 bases match TRBD1. Germline V gene sequence: CDR1 LNHDA, CDR2 SQIVND (reference sequence). The V gene end was trimmed by 5 bases and the J gene end by 6 bases; junction bases not matched to a gene: 11. This CDR3 region has 16 residues. The CDR3 reads CASSPSGTGYLQPQHF. CDR3 DNA sequence: TGTGCCAGTAGTCCGTCCGGGACAGGGTACCTTCAGCCCCAGCATTTT. Filled out from reference TRBV19 and TRBJ1-5, the complete variable domain reads DGGITQSPKYLFRKEGQNVTLSCEQNLNHDAMYWYRQDPGQGLRLIYYSQIVNDFQKGDIAEGYSVSREKKESFPLTVTSAQKNPTAFYLCASSPSGTGYLQPQHFGDGTRLSIL.

This clonotype showed up many times. This sequence joins TRBV29-1 and TRBJ1-2, with no clear D. The CDR3 is 13 residues long. Germline V gene sequence: CDR1 SQVTM, CDR2 ANQGSEA. Trimming removed 1 base at V and 0 bases at J, with 6 bases between. In nucleotides, the CDR3 is TGCAGCGTTGAAGGGCAGGCTAACTATGGCTACACCTTC. Translated: CSVEGQANYGYTF.

CDR3 region: CASSARTSGIGTDTQYF. Written as DNA, the CDR3 is TGTGCCAGCAGCGCAAGGACTAGCGGGATTGGCACAGATACGCAGTATTTT. The chain combines TRBV2 with TRBJ2-3; 12 positions match TRBD2. The germline gives CDR1 SNHLY, CDR2 FYNNEI. V lost 6 bases, J lost 1 base, and 8 bases stayed unmatched. The length of the CDR3 is 17 residues.

The chain links TRBV20-1 to TRBJ1-1; 8 bases agree with TRBD1. The germline V gene has CDR1 DFQATT and CDR2 SNEGSKA (reference sequence). This CDR3 is 16 amino acids long. The J segment lost 3 bases and the V segment lost 3 bases, leaving 12 bases of the junction unmatched. CDR3 sequence reads: CSASPRSDRDYTEAFF. The CDR3 DNA reads as TGCAGTGCTAGCCCCAGGTCGGACAGGGATTACACTGAAGCTTTCTTT.

In its sample, this clonotype was seen a few times. Possible read error: a much larger clone is one base away. CDR3 bases: TGTGCCAGCAGCATGGGGACAGGGAACACTGAAGCTTTCTTT. Protein: CASSMGTGNTEAFF. The chain recombines TRBV5-5 with TRBJ1-1, with 8 bases aligning to TRBD1. The CDR3 loop spans 14 amino acids. Trimming at V came to 4 bases and at J to 1 base, leaving 3 bases not matched to a gene. Germline loops: CDR1 SGHKS, CDR2 YYEKEE (reference sequence).

A word on this clonotype: The junction and the germline gene differ at one end; a read error may be behind it. The V and J genes are TRBV5-5 and TRBJ1-6; the D is unclear. The CDR3 is 8 amino acids. CDR1 is SGHKS and CDR2 is YYEKEE in the germline V gene (reference sequence). CDR3 nucleotide sequence: TGTGCCAGCAGCTTAGACCGGTTT. Amino acids: CASSLDRF.

This chain links TRBV15 with TRBJ2-5, with 10 bases lining up with TRBD2. This CDR3 spans 16 amino acids. Germline-derived CDR1 and CDR2 are LNHNV and YYDKDF (reference sequence). V lost 0 bases, J lost 0 bases, and 1 base stayed unmatched. The CDR3 loop reads CATSRDSGRYQETQYF. CDR3 bases: TGTGCCACCAGCAGAGATAGCGGGAGGTACCAAGAGACCCAGTACTTC.

This clonotype was picked up a small number of times. A junction boundary mismatches the germline segment, possibly from a read error. The V and J genes are TRBV25-1 and TRBJ2-7; no definite D call. This CDR3 spans 12 amino acids. Germline lookup yields CDR1 MGHDK and CDR2 SYGVNS. DNA for the CDR3: TGTGCCAGCATGTGGGGTCCCTACGAGCGGTACTTC. This codes for CASMWGPYERYF.

The CDR3 DNA is TGCAGCGTTGAGCGGGAGCCCTACGAGCAGTACTTC. This sequence encodes CSVEREPYEQYF. This rearrangement joins TRBV29-1 to TRBJ2-7, with 7 bases aligning to TRBD2. Germline assignment: CDR1 SQVTM and CDR2 ANQGSEA. The CDR3 sequence is 12 residues long. Trimming took 3 bases from V and 2 from J; bases not matched to a gene: 1.

The chain carries TRBV18 and TRBJ2-2; TRBD1 is a possible D gene (5 bases). The CDR3 length is 16 residues. The germline V gene has CDR1 KGHSH and CDR2 LQKENI. V was trimmed by 6 bases and J by 2 bases, leaving 16 bases between them. The CDR3: CASSPLDTGNTGELFF. As DNA, the CDR3 is TGTGCCAGCTCTCCATTGGACACAGGCAACACCGGGGAGCTGTTTTTT.

The V gene is TRBV10-2, the J gene TRBJ2-7; 7 bases match TRBD1. J was trimmed by 2 bases and V by 0 bases; bases with no gene match: 4. Germline CDR1 and CDR2: WSHSY and SAAADI. This CDR3 contains 15 residues. The CDR3 DNA follows: TGCGCCAGCAGTGAGTCGACAGGGTTCACCTACGAGCAGTACTTC. Translated: CASSESTGFTYEQYF.